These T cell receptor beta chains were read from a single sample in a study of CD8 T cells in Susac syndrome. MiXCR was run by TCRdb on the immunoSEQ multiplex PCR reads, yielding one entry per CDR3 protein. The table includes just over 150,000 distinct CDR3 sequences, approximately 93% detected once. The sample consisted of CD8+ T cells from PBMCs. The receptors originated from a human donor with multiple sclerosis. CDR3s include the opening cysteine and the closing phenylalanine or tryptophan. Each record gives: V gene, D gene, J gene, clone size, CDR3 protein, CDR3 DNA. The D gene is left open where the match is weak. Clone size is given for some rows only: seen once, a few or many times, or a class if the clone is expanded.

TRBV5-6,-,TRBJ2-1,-,CASSPGILDEQFF,TGTGCCAGCAGCCCCGGGATTTTGGATGAGCAGTTCTTC
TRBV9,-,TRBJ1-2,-,CASTQPSGPGGYTF,TGTGCCAGCACCCAACCCTCAGGCCCCGGTGGCTACACCTTC
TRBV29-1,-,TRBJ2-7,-,CSVEDKGQGYEQYF,TGCAGCGTTGAAGATAAAGGGCAGGGGTACGAGCAGTACTTC
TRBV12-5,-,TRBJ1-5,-,CASGLGQNQPQHF,TGTGCTAGTGGTTTGGGACAGAATCAGCCCCAGCATTTT
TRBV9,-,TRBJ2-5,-,CASSVGAKETQYF,TGTGCCAGCAGCGTAGGAGCCAAAGAGACCCAGTACTTC
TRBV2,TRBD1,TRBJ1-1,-,CASRGGQGNTEAFF,TGTGCCAGCAGGGGGGGACAGGGGAACACTGAAGCTTTCTTT
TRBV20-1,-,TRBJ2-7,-,CSASSPGPPYEQYF,TGCAGTGCTAGTTCCCCGGGGCCCCCCTACGAGCAGTACTTC
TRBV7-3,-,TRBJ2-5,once,CASSLDGGRTQYF,TGTGCCAGCAGCCTCGATGGGGGTCGGACCCAGTACTTC
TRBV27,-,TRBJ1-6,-,CASSLVGGASPLHF,TGTGCCAGCAGTTTGGTAGGGGGTGCTTCACCCCTCCACTTT
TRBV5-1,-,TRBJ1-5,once,CASSWGGAGNQPQHF,TGCGCCAGCAGCTGGGGAGGGGCTGGGAATCAGCCCCAGCATTTT
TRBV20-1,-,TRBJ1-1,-,CSARLQTEAFF,TGCAGTGCACGGTTACAAACTGAAGCTTTCTTT
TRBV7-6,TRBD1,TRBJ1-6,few,CASSPRGDSQNSPLHF,TGTGCCAGCAGCCCACGAGGGGACAGCCAAAATTCACCCCTCCACTTT
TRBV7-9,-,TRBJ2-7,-,CASSLVTSSYEQYF,TGTGCCAGCAGCTTAGTGACATCATCCTACGAGCAGTACTTC
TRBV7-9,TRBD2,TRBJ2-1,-,CATSGGAGGNEQFF,TGTGCCACCTCCGGAGGAGCGGGGGGCAATGAGCAGTTCTTC
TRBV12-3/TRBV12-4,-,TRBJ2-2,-,CASSPRQDTGELFF,TGTGCCAGCAGTCCCCGACAGGACACCGGGGAGCTGTTTTTT
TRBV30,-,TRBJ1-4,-,CAWSPRTVRLEKLFF,TGTGCCTGGAGTCCCAGGACAGTCCGTTTGGAAAAACTGTTTTTT
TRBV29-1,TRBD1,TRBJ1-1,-,CSVLTGDVAEAFF,TGCAGCGTCCTGACAGGGGATGTCGCTGAAGCTTTCTTT
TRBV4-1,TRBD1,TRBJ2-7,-,CASSHTTGNYEQYF,TGCGCCAGCAGCCACACGACAGGGAACTACGAGCAGTACTTC
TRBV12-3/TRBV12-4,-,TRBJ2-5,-,CASAQGDETQYF,TGTGCCAGTGCACAGGGAGATGAGACCCAGTACTTC
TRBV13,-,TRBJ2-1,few,CASSLGGSSYNEQFF,TGTGCCAGCAGCTTAGGGGGGAGCTCCTACAATGAGCAGTTCTTC
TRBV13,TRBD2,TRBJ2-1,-,CASSLTRLAGGLSPFF,TGTGCCAGCAGCCTCACCCGACTAGCGGGGGGTCTTAGCCCGTTCTTC
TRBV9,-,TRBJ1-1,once,CASSAWGRDTEAFF,TGTGCCAGCAGCGCCTGGGGCCGGGACACTGAAGCTTTCTTT
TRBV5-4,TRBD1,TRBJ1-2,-,CASRTGTESFNYGYTF,TGTGCCAGCAGAACCGGGACAGAGAGTTTTAACTATGGCTACACCTTC
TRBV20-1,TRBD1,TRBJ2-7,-,CSARRRDSSYEQYF,TGCAGTGCTAGACGCCGGGACAGCTCCTACGAGCAGTACTTC
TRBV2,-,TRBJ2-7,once,CASLRDSSYEQYF,TGTGCCAGTCTCCGGGATAGCTCCTACGAGCAGTACTTC
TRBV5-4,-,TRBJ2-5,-,CASSPHGRETQYF,TGTGCCAGCAGCCCCCACGGTAGGGAGACCCAGTACTTC
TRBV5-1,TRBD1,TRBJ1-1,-,CASSSGDRVRNTEAFF,TGCGCCAGCAGCTCGGGGGACAGGGTCCGGAACACTGAAGCTTTCTTT
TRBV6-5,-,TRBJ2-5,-,CASSYGEKETQYF,TGTGCCAGCAGTTACGGAGAGAAAGAGACCCAGTACTTC
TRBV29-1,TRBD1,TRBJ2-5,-,CSVDGRQGQETQYF,TGCAGCGTTGATGGTCGACAGGGCCAAGAGACCCAGTACTTC
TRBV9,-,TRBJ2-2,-,CASNLGRGLDSTGELFF,TGTGCCAGCAACCTGGGCAGGGGTCTCGATAGCACCGGGGAGCTGTTTTTT
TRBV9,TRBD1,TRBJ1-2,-,CASSVVEGAGGYTF,TGTGCCAGCAGCGTAGTGGAGGGGGCGGGTGGCTACACCTTC
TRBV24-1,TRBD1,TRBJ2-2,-,CATRSPRDRVNGVSGELFF,TGTGCCACCAGAAGTCCCCGGGACAGGGTCAACGGGGTCAGCGGGGAGCTGTTTTTT
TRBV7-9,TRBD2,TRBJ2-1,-,CASSHRGDRHNEQFF,TGTGCCAGCAGCCACCGGGGGGACCGACACAATGAGCAGTTCTTC
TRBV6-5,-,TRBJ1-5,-,CASSYPWGGSNQPQHF,TGTGCCAGCAGTTATCCGTGGGGAGGGAGCAATCAGCCCCAGCATTTT
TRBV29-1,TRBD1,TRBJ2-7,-,CSVEFPTGIPYEQYF,TGCAGCGTTGAATTCCCGACAGGGATCCCCTACGAGCAGTACTTC
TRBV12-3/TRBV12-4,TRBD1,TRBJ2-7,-,CASSHPGQGSYEQYF,TGTGCCAGCAGTCACCCGGGACAGGGTTCCTACGAGCAGTACTTC
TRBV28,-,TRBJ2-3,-,CASSLPYTDTQYF,TGTGCCAGCAGTTTGCCTTACACAGATACGCAGTATTTT
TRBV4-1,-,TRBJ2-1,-,CASSQDRGRDEQFF,TGCGCCAGCAGCCAAGACAGGGGAAGGGATGAGCAGTTCTTC
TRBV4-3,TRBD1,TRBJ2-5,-,CASSHGQGAGETQYF,TGCGCCAGCAGCCACGGACAGGGGGCAGGAGAGACCCAGTACTTC
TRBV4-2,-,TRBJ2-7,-,CASSQVLTGEQYF,TGTGCCAGCAGCCAAGTTTTAACTGGCGAGCAGTACTTC
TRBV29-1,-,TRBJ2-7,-,CSVEEDPYEQYF,TGCAGCGTTGAAGAGGACCCCTACGAGCAGTACTTC
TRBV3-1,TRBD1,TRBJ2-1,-,CASISGRGRGNEQFF,TGTGCCAGCATCAGCGGCAGGGGGCGAGGCAATGAGCAGTTCTTC